One T cell receptor (beta chain) is described in this entry. The target of this receptor is not known. The input lacks base qualities; no much larger clone sits a single base away. The library was made by the immunoSEQ multiplex PCR assay. Held by TCRdb, this immuneACCESS table contains in-frame sequences only and omits some clones. Under half of the omission traces to an unresolved V gene where checked; the cause of the rest is unknown. The sample table shows around 110,000 clones, and more than 75% are seen once. Jointly, the top ten make up 2% to 2.5% of the sample. Relative to germline, V is missing 3 bases and J is missing 7 bases, with 8 bases of the junction outside any gene match. Counted from cysteine to phenylalanine, this CDR3 has 17 amino acids. Only CDR3 DNA is held: 51 bases, read in frame from base 1. CDR1 and CDR2 are read off the germline V gene as SGDLS and YYNGEE. The entry originates in a study of control samples from healthy donors and cancer patients (dated by TCRdb to 2020 to 2022).

This chain joins TRBV9 to TRBJ2-3, and 16 junctional nucleotides match TRBD2. The sequence derives from a woman between 65 and 79 years old in good health. The sample consisted of blood. CDR3 region: CASSATGTSGGAHTQYF. The nucleotides read TGTGCCAGCAGCGCAACCGGGACTAGCGGGGGGGCACATACGCAGTATTTT.